Below, one TCR beta chain is given with its context. The germline V gene has CDR1 SGDLS and CDR2 YYNGEE. This CDR3 comprises 18 residues. Trimming at V came to 0 bases and at J to 1 base, leaving 5 bases not matched to a gene. The record originates from a study of technical replicates of blood from several donors. Profiling relied on immunoSEQ multiplex PCR, and the TCRdb table lists in-frame clones only, not all of them. The table shows 75,000 to 95,000 clones, with 90% to 95% occurring only once. V usage is TRBV9 and J usage is TRBJ2-2; 11 positions match TRBD2. The sample consisted of T cells isolated from PBMCs. The TCR originated in a human donor in good health. CDR3: CASSVVSGRAGNTGELFF. CDR3 DNA: TGTGCCAGCAGCGTAGTTAGCGGGAGGGCCGGGAACACCGGGGAGCTGTTTTTT.